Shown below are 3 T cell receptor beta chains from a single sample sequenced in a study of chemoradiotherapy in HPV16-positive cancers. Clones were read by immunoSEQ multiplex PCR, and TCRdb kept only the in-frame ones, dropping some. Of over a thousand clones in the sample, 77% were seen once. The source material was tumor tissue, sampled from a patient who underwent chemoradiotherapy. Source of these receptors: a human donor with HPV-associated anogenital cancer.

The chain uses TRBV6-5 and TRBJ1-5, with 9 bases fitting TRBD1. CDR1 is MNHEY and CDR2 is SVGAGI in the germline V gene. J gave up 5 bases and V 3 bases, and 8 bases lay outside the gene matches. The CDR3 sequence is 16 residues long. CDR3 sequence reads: CASSYIPGQGDQPQHF. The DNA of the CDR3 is TGTGCCAGCAGTTATATCCCGGGACAGGGCGATCAGCCCCAGCATTTT.

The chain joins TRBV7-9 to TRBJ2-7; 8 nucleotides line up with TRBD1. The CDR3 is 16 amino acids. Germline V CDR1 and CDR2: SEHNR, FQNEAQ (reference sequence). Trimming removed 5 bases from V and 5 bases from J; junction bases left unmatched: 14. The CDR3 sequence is CASSTLTGASFHEQYV. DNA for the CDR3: TGTGCCAGCAGCACCTTGACAGGGGCAAGCTTCCACGAGCAGTACGTC.

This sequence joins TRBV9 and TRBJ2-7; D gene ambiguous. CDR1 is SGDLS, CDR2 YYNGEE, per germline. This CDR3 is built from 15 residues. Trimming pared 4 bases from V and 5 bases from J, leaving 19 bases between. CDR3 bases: TGTGCCAGCAGCTCACATCCCCGAGCGACCCACGAGCAGTACTTC. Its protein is CASSSHPRATHEQYF.